The 16 T cell receptor beta chains in this list originate from one sample, sequenced in a study of blood T cell repertoires in COVID-19. Only in-frame clones appear in the TCRdb table, and some are missing; sequencing was by immunoSEQ multiplex PCR. The data contain 250,000 to 350,000 clones, about nine tenths of them seen just once; the ten biggest clones take up under 15%. The sequenced sample was peripheral blood. All receptors derive from a woman aged 55 to 70 with acute or convalescent COVID-19.

This clone came up once. The chain links TRBV4-3 to TRBJ2-1; D may be TRBD2 (5 bases). Germline loops: CDR1 LGHNA, CDR2 YSLEER. The CDR3 totals 18 residues. Trimming shortened V by 1 base and J by 4 bases, and 20 bases separated the two germline ends. CDR3 protein: CASSQGTSVAGGYNEQFF. CDR3 nucleotide sequence: TGCGCCAGCAGCCAAGGTACCTCGGTTGCGGGTGGGTACAATGAGCAGTTCTTC.

The DNA for the CDR3 is TGTGCCAGCAGTTACGGAGACAGGGGGGGCAGCAATCAGCCCCAGCATTTT. It codes for CASSYGDRGGSNQPQHF. The chain has TRBV6-2 or TRBV6-3 and TRBJ1-5, with 9 positions matching TRBD1. Germline CDR1 and CDR2: MNHEY and SVGEGT. V was pared by 2 bases and J by 1 base, with 6 bases of the junction left unmatched. The CDR3 is 17 amino acids.

The rearrangement uses TRBV6-5 and TRBJ1-5, with a tentative D call TRBD1 (5 bases). CDR1 and CDR2 (germline): MNHEY, SVGAGI. The CDR3 is 15 amino acids. V was shortened by 7 bases and J by 0 bases, with 13 bases between the two germline ends. CDR3 bases: TGTGCCAGCACTACAGGACGGATTAGCAATCAGCCCCAGCATTTT. As protein: CASTTGRISNQPQHF.

The chain recombines TRBV27 with TRBJ2-2; a possible D gene is TRBD1 (5 bases). With 5 bases removed from V and 6 bases from J, the gap between germline ends came to 16 bases. Germline V gives CDR1 MNHEY, CDR2 SMNVEV (reference sequence). The CDR3 spans 15 residues. The CDR3 nucleotides are TGTGCCAGCAGTGTTGACGGAGAAGGGGCCGGGGAGCTGTTTTTT. Its protein is CASSVDGEGAGELFF.

The rearrangement joins TRBV7-9 to TRBJ2-4; 12 nucleotides align to TRBD2. The CDR3 totals 18 residues. Germline trimming cut 3 bases from V and 0 bases from J; bases unmatched to any gene: 6. CDR1 is SEHNR, CDR2 FQNEAQ, per germline (reference sequence). CDR3 in DNA: TGTGCCAGCAGCTTGCTAGCGGGGGGGGACTCAGCCAAAAACATTCAGTACTTC. Its translation: CASSLLAGGDSAKNIQYF.

The CDR3 DNA is TGTGCCAGCAGTTACCCAGGCCGTGGCTACACCTTC. Amino acid sequence: CASSYPGRGYTF. The chain has TRBV6-6 and TRBJ1-2; unclear D gene. The CDR3 totals 12 residues. Germline lookup yields CDR1 MNHNY and CDR2 SVGAGI (reference sequence). Trimming removed 2 bases from V and 7 bases from J, with 8 bases in between.

The chain employs TRBV9 and TRBJ2-5; 10 bases agree with TRBD2. The CDR3 covers 15 residues. J was trimmed by 2 bases and V by 3 bases; bases with no gene match: 4. Germline V CDR1 and CDR2: SGDLS, YYNGEE. The CDR3 is CASSGIAGGQETQYF. In DNA form, the CDR3 reads TGTGCCAGCAGCGGAATAGCGGGAGGACAAGAGACCCAGTACTTC.

The rearrangement links TRBV11-2 to TRBJ1-1, with no clear D. V lost 3 bases and J 11 bases, leaving 10 bases between the germline ends. The CDR3 is made up of 11 amino acids. Looked up from germline, CDR1 is SGHAT and CDR2 is FQNNGV. CDR3 sequence: CASSFYSGAFF. Here the CDR3 DNA reads TGTGCCAGCAGCTTTTACAGTGGGGCTTTCTTT.

Turning to this clone: This sample includes further DNA sequences coding for the same CDR3. This chain uses TRBV5-6 with TRBJ2-5; TRBD2 matches 7 bases. The CDR3 contains 14 residues. From germline, CDR1 is SGHDT and CDR2 YYEEEE. The V and J ends lost 2 bases and 2 bases, in that order; junction bases with no gene match: 3. The CDR3 loop is CASSLAGRQETQYF. CDR3 in DNA: TGTGCCAGCAGCTTAGCGGGACGGCAAGAGACCCAGTACTTC.

This clone was seen just once. The chain joins TRBV19 to TRBJ1-1, with 8 nucleotides matching TRBD1. The ends lost 4 bases at V and 5 bases at J; junction bases unmatched: 6. CDR1 and CDR2 (germline): LNHDA, SQIVND (reference sequence). The CDR3 loop spans 14 amino acids. CDR3 bases: TGTGCCAGTAGTACGGGACAGGTATCGACTGAAGCTTTCTTT. This sequence encodes CASSTGQVSTEAFF.

This clone has only one observation. This chain links TRBV7-2 with TRBJ2-2; TRBD2 matches at 13 bases. V trimming: 0 bases; J trimming: 6 bases; junction bases outside the gene matches: 1. CDR3 length: 16 amino acids. From germline, CDR1 is SGHTA and CDR2 FQGNSA. The CDR3 DNA reads as TGTGCCAGCAGCTTAGCACTAGCGGGAGGGTCCGGGGAGCTGTTTTTT. It codes for CASSLALAGGSGELFF.

This rearrangement joins TRBV29-1 to TRBJ2-5, with 8 bases fitting TRBD1. V shed 6 bases and J 5 bases; nucleotides not matched to a gene: 14. The CDR3 has 15 residues. Per the germline V gene, CDR1 is SQVTM and CDR2 is ANQGSEA. The CDR3 sequence is CSVRGQGPPMETQYF. CDR3 nucleotides: TGCAGCGTCCGCGGACAGGGCCCTCCGATGGAGACCCAGTACTTC.

The V and J genes are TRBV7-9 and TRBJ2-2, with TRBD1 identical over 9 bases. Germline trimming cut 2 bases from V and 1 base from J; bases unmatched to any gene: 5. The germline V gene encodes CDR1 SEHNR and CDR2 FQNEAQ (reference sequence). The CDR3 consists of 17 residues. DNA of the CDR3: TGTGCCAGCAGCTTATCCCCGGGACAGGGGAACACCGGGGAGCTGTTTTTT. This codes for CASSLSPGQGNTGELFF.

Regarding this clone: The same CDR3 can be traced to other DNA sequences in this sample. This chain uses TRBV6-2 or TRBV6-3 with TRBJ1-5, with no clear D. Germline-derived CDR1 and CDR2 are MNHEY and SVGEGT. V lost 2 bases, J lost 3 bases, and 5 bases lay in between. This CDR3 is 13 amino acids long. The DNA of the CDR3 is TGTGCCAGCAGTTACGGCCCCAATCAGCCCCAGCATTTT. Its protein product is CASSYGPNQPQHF.

The rearrangement joins TRBV5-1 to TRBJ2-3; a possible D gene is TRBD2 (5 bases). CDR1 is SGHRS and CDR2 is YFSETQ in the germline V gene. With 3 bases removed from V and 3 bases from J, the gap between germline ends came to 17 bases. The CDR3 is 16 residues long. CDR3 residues: CASSSLGPGVTDTQYF. CDR3 nucleotides: TGCGCCAGCAGCTCTCTCGGGCCCGGGGTAACAGATACGCAGTATTTT.

This clone was observed a single time. The V gene is TRBV2, the J gene TRBJ1-2; 7 bases map to TRBD1. Germline assignment: CDR1 SNHLY and CDR2 FYNNEI. The V gene end was trimmed by 7 bases and the J gene end by 3 bases; junction bases not matched to a gene: 5. The CDR3 loop spans 13 amino acids. CDR3: CASNDRDYYGYTF. CDR3 in DNA: TGTGCCAGCAATGACAGGGACTACTATGGCTACACCTTC.